This T cell receptor beta chain comes out of a study of shared clonotypes between healthy human individuals (dated by TCRdb to the early 2020s). Broadly, across the study: The cohort included three men and two women between 18 and 49 years of age. For each donor, three plates each were used for CD4 naive and CD4 memory, two plates were used for CD8 naive, and one plate was used for CD8 memory. To estimate repertoire size and how much clonotype sharing occurs between individuals, the study deeply sequenced the blood TCR repertoires of several healthy adults. To increase sequencing depth and limit assay-specific biases, TCR repertoire library preparation and sequencing were carried out by different laboratories using diverse techniques. Between about 0.85 and 10 billion PBMCs per donor were obtained by leukapheresis. The full study reports these points: Larger estimated clonotype richness was generally found for naive subsets than for memory subsets. Pairwise subsampling led to the expectation that sequencing depth would affect the degree of clonotype sharing among donors. Sampling was limited to blood, and TCR repertoires in tissue likely differ from TCR repertoires in blood. When a handful of donors were compared, the shared fraction of clonotypes was around 5.1% for naive CD4, around 4% for naive CD8, more than 2% for memory CD4, and about 0.36% for memory CD8. Because the study included a small number of donors, the genetic and exposure-history diversity represented was limited. Rarefaction of sorted-subset datasets indicated incomplete sequencing despite the large sequencing depth. Clonotypes shared by all four sorted-subset donors showed higher generation probabilities than non-shared clonotypes.

The donors were healthy, HIV-negative adults who had no recently reported acute infections or vaccinations. All donors were Caucasian adults living in Nashville, Tennessee, USA. CD4+ T cells were enriched by magnetic negative selection, after which naive cells were positively selected on CD45RA and the negative fraction was taken as the memory subset. Blood was obtained by leukapheresis, after which PBMCs were separated by Ficoll-Histopaque density gradient centrifugation and cryopreserved in liquid nitrogen vapor phase. Analytical flow cytometry was used to check the purity and quantity of each magnetically sorted T cell population. Genomic DNA was isolated from each sorted fraction and quantified by UV absorbance on a Nanodrop 2000c. Remarks on this clone: Its antigen is currently not known. The sample holds no much larger clone one base away, and base qualities are not on file.

Using the deep immunoSEQ assay, TCR CDR3 regions were amplified from genomic DNA by multiplex PCR. For each cell subset, the extracted genomic DNA was distributed evenly across all wells of several immunoSEQ 96-well plates, and each plate served as one replicate. Each replicate PCR for sorted subsets received around 200 ng genomic DNA, equal to 28,000 or so T cell genomes. Purified libraries were measured with a Qubit 3.0 fluorometer, size-checked on a Bioanalyzer 2100, and measured again with the KAPA Library Quantification kit. A separate single-read 150-cycle Illumina NextSeq 550 flow cell was used to sequence each immunoSEQ 96-well plate. As for the authors' bioinformatics: Because the immunoSEQ output held only junctional sequences and lacked quality scores, the filtering could not match the filtering applied to full-length reads. To assign V/J genes and CDR3, sequences were annotated using PyIR, a Python wrapper for IgBLAST v1.9, with IMGT germline references. Reads were removed for weak V/J assignments (E-value above 1e-6), missing CDR3, stop codons, out-of-frame junctions, or ambiguous translated residues. V3J clonotypes were defined by identical inferred V gene, J gene, and CDR3 amino acid sequence. Percentage overlap between repertoires was calculated by dividing the number of shared unique clonotypes by the size of the smaller repertoire. Repertoire richness was assessed with RTK rarefaction, the Chao1 estimator, and Recon v2.1 estimates of unobserved clonotypes. Generation probabilities for all TCRbeta clonotypes obtained by the gDNA method from a handful of donors were computed using OLGA. The table comes from immuneACCESS by way of TCRdb, which keeps in-frame sequences with V and J called. Part of the clones is missing from these tables; in studies checked, under half for an unresolved V gene and the rest for unknown reasons. The DNA was the basis for D and trimming; V, J and clone size are from that table. The table for this sample lists over 1.5 million clones; under 99% of them were counted only once. Approximately 0.45% of the sample goes to the ten largest clones.

Looking up the germline V gene yields CDR1 MGHRA and CDR2 YSYEKL. The CDR3 holds 17 amino acids from the cysteine to the phenylalanine. Left in the record is the CDR3 DNA by itself, 51 bases read in frame from the first base. V loses 5 bases at its end and J loses 2 bases; junction bases beyond the gene matches: 8. The source is a young man in good health. The sequence joins TRBV4-1 to TRBJ2-1, with 11 junctional bases fitting TRBD2. The sample was naive CD4+ T cells sorted from blood. Taken with the paper, the label for cell subset or site translates to: CD45RA+ positively selected. The nucleotide sequence is given as TGCGCCAGCAGCGAAGGGGGACTAGCGGAAACCTACAATGAGCAGTTCTTC. Its amino acids are CASSEGGLAETYNEQFF.